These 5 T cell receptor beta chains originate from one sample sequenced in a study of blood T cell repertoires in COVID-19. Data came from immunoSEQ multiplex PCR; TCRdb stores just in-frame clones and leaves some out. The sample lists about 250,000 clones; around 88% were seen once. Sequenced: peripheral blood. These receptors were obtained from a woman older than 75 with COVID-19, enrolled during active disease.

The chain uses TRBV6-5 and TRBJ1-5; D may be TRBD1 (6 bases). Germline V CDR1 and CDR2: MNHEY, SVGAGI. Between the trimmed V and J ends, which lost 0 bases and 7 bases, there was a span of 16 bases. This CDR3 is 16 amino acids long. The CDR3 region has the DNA TGTGCCAGCAGTTACTCTGGCAGGGGAAGTGGACAGCCCCAGCATTTT. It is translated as CASSYSGRGSGQPQHF.

The CDR3 nucleotides are TGTGCCAGCAGTTTGGGGCAGGGGGCTAAACTGTTTTTT. It yields the protein CASSLGQGAKLFF. The chain couples TRBV12-3 or TRBV12-4 to TRBJ2-2; 8 nucleotides align to TRBD1. V dropped 3 bases and J dropped 14; count of bases not matched to a gene: 8. This CDR3 is built from 13 residues.

In DNA, the CDR3 is TGTGCCAGCAGCCCCACATCGGCGGGTGAAGCTTTCTTT. Translated, it gives CASSPTSAGEAFF. The chain has TRBV7-9 and TRBJ1-1; D not certain. This CDR3 has 13 residues. The V gene's germline CDR1 is SEHNR and CDR2 FQNEAQ (reference sequence). V lost 5 bases to trimming and J lost 7 bases, with 14 bases between them.

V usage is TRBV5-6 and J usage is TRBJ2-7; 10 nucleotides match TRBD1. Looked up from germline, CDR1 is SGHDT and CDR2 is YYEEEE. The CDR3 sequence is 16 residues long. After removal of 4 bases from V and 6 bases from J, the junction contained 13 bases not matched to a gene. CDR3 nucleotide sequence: TGTGCCAGCAGCGGGGACAGGGGCCTCTCTCTCGCCGAGCAGTACTTC. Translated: CASSGDRGLSLAEQYF. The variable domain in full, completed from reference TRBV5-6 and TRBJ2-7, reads DAGVTQSPTHLIKTRGQQVTLRCSPKSGHDTVSWYQQALGQGPQFIFQYYEEEERQRGNFPDRFSGHQFPNYSSELNVNALLLGDSALYLCASSGDRGLSLAEQYFGPGTRLTVT.

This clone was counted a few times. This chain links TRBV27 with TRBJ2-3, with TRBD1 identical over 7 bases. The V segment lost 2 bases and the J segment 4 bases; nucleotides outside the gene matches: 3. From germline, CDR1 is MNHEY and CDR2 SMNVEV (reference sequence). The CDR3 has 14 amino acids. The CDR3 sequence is CASSLRTGADTQYF. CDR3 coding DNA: TGTGCCAGCAGTTTACGAACAGGGGCAGATACGCAGTATTTT.